This TCR beta chain was documented in a study of spatial heterogeneity in lung cancer. In the study overall: The count of detected beta-chain sequences consistently exceeded that of alpha-chain sequences.

Every cDNA TCR molecule received its own unique molecular identifier. TCRdb re-called the 5' RACE reads through MiXCR, storing one row per CDR3 protein. The table records fewer than 65,000 distinct CDR3 sequences, about 5.9% of them present only once. This clonotype came up many times. Noted time point: sample taken at primary tumor resection. The donor population consisted of 72 patients with untreated, early-stage non-small cell lung cancer. Whole RNA from tumor, nontumor lung or frozen PBMC was sequenced unsorted. The CDR3 sequence is 14 residues long. Trimming pared 6 bases from V and 1 base from J, leaving 12 bases between.

The V gene is TRBV12-3 or TRBV12-4, the J gene TRBJ1-2; a possible D gene is TRBD1 (6 bases). Specimen: PBMCs, collected at surgery. The TCR originated in a female donor with early-stage non-small cell lung cancer. The CDR3 coding sequence is TGTGCCAGCAGCTCGGGGGGCCTTAACTATGGCTACACCTTC. Amino acids: CASSSGGLNYGYTF.